This T cell receptor beta chain comes out of a study of CD8+ T cells in alopecia areata. Study at large: Tofacitinib dosing lasted 6 to 18 months, which was then followed by 6 months off drug. Study-level results: It was lesional scalp, especially alopecia totalis/universalis, that showed higher clonality than normal scalp. Resident alphabeta T cells of normal skin are also sequenced in scalp samples. Researchers reported that TCR sharing among patients proved less clear than in mice, possibly HLA-linked.

The investigators collected lesional scalp punch biopsies and peripheral blood from alopecia areata patients. This clone was detected once. What it binds is not known. cDNA serving as the sequencing template came from extracted, reverse transcribed RNA. Profiling relied on immunoSEQ multiplex PCR, and the TCRdb table lists in-frame clones only, not all of them. The sample lists around 12,000 clones, around three fifths seen once, with about 22% in the top ten. Germline CDR1 reads SGHRS; CDR2 reads YFSETQ. V lost 7 bases, J lost 4 bases, and 4 bases stayed unmatched. This CDR3 is built from 13 residues.

Sequenced material: skin. The receptor's source is a human donor with alopecia areata. This sequence joins TRBV5-1 and TRBJ1-1, with TRBD1 matching over 10 bases. The CDR3 sequence is CASYWDRGTEAFF. In DNA, the CDR3 is TGCGCCAGCTATTGGGACAGGGGCACTGAAGCTTTCTTT.